This TCR beta chain was documented in a study of CD8+ T cells in alopecia areata. Study-wide background: Percentage of affected scalp area was the basis on which treated patients' severity was scored.

The CDR3 sequence is 17 residues long. Unmatched junction bases numbered 11, after V lost 4 bases and J lost 6 bases. Germline V gene lookup returns CDR1 SEHNR and CDR2 FQNEAQ (reference sequence). In each case, RNA was isolated and then reverse transcribed into cDNA as the sequencing template. TCRdb's table, derived via immunoSEQ multiplex PCR, lists solely in-frame clones and lacks some. The profile shows 110,000 to 150,000 clones, around half of them singletons. Treatment given: oral pan-JAK inhibitor, 5-10 mg twice daily. PBMCs were stained for CD3, CD4 and CD8, and CD4+ and CD8+ T cells were sorted.

The clonotype was recovered from a human donor with alopecia areata. The chain combines TRBV7-9 with TRBJ2-1; 11 bases are shared with TRBD1. The source was CD8+ T cells sorted from blood, collected at week 4, from a patient treated with tofacitinib. CDR3 region: CASSSNKGQGVGNEQFF. The CDR3 nucleotides are TGTGCCAGCAGCTCAAATAAGGGACAGGGGGTTGGCAATGAGCAGTTCTTC.